Following are 20 T cell receptor beta chains from one sample sequenced in a study of identical twins. Each CDR3 protein is one row after TCRdb ran MiXCR on the 5' RACE reads. The table shows around 1.7 million distinct CDR3 sequences, with around a third occurring only once. Sequenced input: cord blood. These receptors came from a newborn girl in good health.

Only a few counts were recorded for this clonotype. The rearrangement links TRBV6-5 to TRBJ2-7; D perhaps matches TRBD1 (5 bases). This CDR3 comprises 15 residues. Germline V gene data show CDR1 as MNHEY and CDR2 as SVGAGI. The V and J ends lost 7 bases and 5 bases respectively, with 21 bases between them. The CDR3 DNA reads TGTGCCAGCAATCCAGGGAACCCCATCCTCCACGAGCAGTACTTC. Translation: CASNPGNPILHEQYF.

Written as DNA, the CDR3 is TGCAGTGCTAGAGATCGGGCCACTGAAGCTTTCTTT. Residues: CSARDRATEAFF. The V and J genes are TRBV20-1 and TRBJ1-1, with D unresolved. Trimming removed 0 bases from V and 4 bases from J, with 6 bases in between. The CDR3 spans 12 residues. CDR1 is DFQATT and CDR2 is SNEGSKA in the germline V gene (reference sequence).

This clonotype was counted a few times. The chain recombines TRBV11-2 with TRBJ2-7, with 7 bases fitting TRBD2. The trim removed 2 bases at V and 3 bases at J, leaving 10 bases unmatched. The CDR3 extends over 16 amino acids. Germline-derived CDR1 and CDR2 are SGHAT and FQNNGV. The CDR3 bases are TGTGCCAGCAGCTTACCCCGTACTAGCGTGGGCTACGAGCAGTACTTC. Protein: CASSLPRTSVGYEQYF.

This clonotype was recorded a few times. The chain carries TRBV9 and TRBJ1-2, with TRBD1 identical over 7 bases. The CDR3 consists of 18 residues. With 0 bases clipped from V and 2 bases from J, the junction kept 13 bases outside the gene matches. Germline CDR1 is SGDLS and CDR2 is YYNGEE. CDR3 in DNA: TGTGCCAGCAGCGTAGCCCACGGGACAGTAGCTCCCAACTATGGCTACACCTTC. This sequence encodes CASSVAHGTVAPNYGYTF.

The J gene is TRBJ2-5, the V gene TRBV20-1; the match to TRBD2 covers 7 bases. This CDR3 has 13 residues. The junction had 3 bases not matched to a gene; V was cut back by 3 bases and J by 2 bases. The V gene's germline CDR1 is DFQATT and CDR2 SNEGSKA (reference sequence). The CDR3 bases are TGCAGTGCTAGGCCGGGACTACAAGAGACCCAGTACTTC. Translating gives CSARPGLQETQYF.

The chain couples TRBV6-5 to TRBJ2-1; 9 bases match TRBD1. Germline CDR1 MNHEY, CDR2 SVGAGI. V trimming: 5 bases; J trimming: 12 bases; junction bases outside the gene matches: 5. The CDR3 length is 12 residues. The CDR3 region is CASSHRGLWQFF. The CDR3 bases are TGTGCCAGCAGTCACAGGGGGCTGTGGCAGTTCTTC.

This clonotype has only a few counts. The V and J genes are TRBV12-3 or TRBV12-4 and TRBJ2-4; TRBD1 matches at 8 bases. The CDR3 runs to 19 residues. J gave up 7 bases and V 5 bases, and 22 bases lay outside the gene matches. The CDR3 spells CASSPNRQGSRSMINIQYF. The CDR3 DNA is TGTGCCAGCAGTCCGAACAGACAGGGGTCGCGTAGCATGATTAACATTCAGTACTTC.

V gene TRBV5-6 combines with J gene TRBJ2-7, with 13 bases identical to TRBD2. The CDR3 is 16 residues long. V gave up 2 bases and J gave up 2 bases; unmatched junction bases: 4. CDR1 is SGHDT, CDR2 YYEEEE, per germline. The CDR3 region has the DNA TGTGCCAGCAGCTTAAGGACTAGCGGGAGTCCCTACGAGCAGTACTTC. Translated: CASSLRTSGSPYEQYF.

This chain uses TRBV6-5 with TRBJ2-7, with D maybe TRBD2 (6 bases). Germline-derived CDR1 and CDR2 are MNHEY and SVGAGI. CDR3 length: 13 residues. V lost 8 bases to trimming and J lost 1 base, with 12 bases between them. The CDR3 reads CASLRLVSYEQYF. DNA for the CDR3: TGTGCCAGCCTACGACTAGTATCCTACGAGCAGTACTTC.

As for this clonotype: This may stem from a read error, because a much larger clone lies one nucleotide away. The chain employs TRBV9 and TRBJ2-3, with 10 bases lining up with TRBD2. This CDR3 has 16 residues. V lost 0 bases and J lost 4; bases outside the gene matches: 5. Germline V lookup: CDR1 SGDLS, CDR2 YYNGEE. The CDR3 is CASSVGLAGASDTQYF. In DNA form, the CDR3 reads TGTGCCAGCAGCGTAGGGCTAGCGGGAGCCTCAGATACGCAGTATTTT.

The chain carries TRBV5-1 and TRBJ2-1; TRBD1 is a possible D gene (5 bases). The CDR3 sequence is 16 residues long. CDR1 is SGHRS, CDR2 YFSETQ, per germline. V lost 4 bases and J 0 bases, leaving 14 bases between the germline ends. CDR3 bases: TGCGCCAGCAGCAGCCAGGGCTGGGGCTCCTACAATGAGCAGTTCTTC. Protein sequence: CASSSQGWGSYNEQFF.

The sample holds a few counts of this clonotype. The chain carries TRBV14 and TRBJ2-1, with D possibly matching TRBD2 (6 bases). V was clipped by 5 bases and J by 4 bases, with 12 bases between them. The CDR3 contains 14 residues. Germline-derived CDR1 and CDR2 are SGHDN and FVKESK. CDR3 in amino acids: CASSVLGLYNEQFF. As DNA, the CDR3 is TGTGCCAGCAGCGTCTTGGGACTGTACAATGAGCAGTTCTTC.

The chain carries TRBV10-3 and TRBJ2-3; 9 positions agree with TRBD2. There are 16 residues in the CDR3. Germline values: CDR1 ENHRY, CDR2 SYGVKD. J lost 9 bases, V lost 6 bases, and 16 bases had no gene match. The CDR3 DNA reads as TGTGCCATCAGGGCCGGGACTAGCACCCCCCTCGGGACGCAGTATTTT. Its translation: CAIRAGTSTPLGTQYF.

J is TRBJ2-7 and V is TRBV20-1; possibly TRBD2 for D (5 bases). V was clipped by 3 bases and J by 0 bases, with 12 bases between them. Germline V gives CDR1 DFQATT, CDR2 SNEGSKA (reference sequence). This CDR3 contains 14 residues. The CDR3, as DNA: TGCAGTGCTAGGCCAGCGGAGAGCTCCTACGAGCAGTACTTC. Its protein product is CSARPAESSYEQYF.

The chain couples TRBV28 to TRBJ2-5; D may correspond to TRBD1 or TRBD2 (5 bases each). This CDR3 comprises 15 residues. V lost 4 bases, J lost 5 bases, and 17 bases lay in between. Germline V gives CDR1 MDHEN, CDR2 SYDVKM. The CDR3 loop is CASSSGTQSWETQYF. The CDR3 DNA sequence: TGTGCCAGCAGTTCCGGGACCCAGTCTTGGGAGACCCAGTACTTC.

This clonotype appeared a few times. This rearrangement joins TRBV29-1 to TRBJ2-7; 7 nucleotides match TRBD1. V was pared by 4 bases and J by 1 base, with 7 bases of the junction left unmatched. Germline V gene sequence: CDR1 SQVTM, CDR2 ANQGSEA. This CDR3 is built from 14 residues. The CDR3 region is CSVATGLGSYEQYF. The CDR3 DNA is TGCAGCGTTGCGACAGGGTTAGGGTCCTACGAGCAGTACTTC.

This clonotype was seen a handful of times. This sequence joins TRBV29-1 and TRBJ2-1; D unclear. The DNA end is a closer match to TRBJ2-7, so the J assignment may be wrong. CDR3 length: 13 residues. Germline lookup yields CDR1 SQVTM and CDR2 ANQGSEA. The CDR3 nucleotides read TGCAGCGTTGGCGGCCGCGCCTACAATGAGCAGTACTTC. Its protein is CSVGGRAYNEQYF.

In regard to this clonotype: It is unclear where the CDR3 begins or ends on the DNA, so no DNA is shown, and the CDR3 is as TCRdb lists it. The gene calls are TRBV29-1 and TRBJ1-2; whether TRBD1, the table's D call, matches the DNA was not checked. Germline V gene lookup returns CDR1 SQVTM and CDR2 ANQGSEA. The CDR3 numbers 13 amino acids, ends counted. The CDR3 here is CSDGDRAVYGCTF.

The chain couples TRBV3-1 to TRBJ1-2; D may be TRBD1 (5 bases). V gave up 4 bases and J gave up 6 bases, with 18 bases separating them. Per the germline V gene, CDR1 is LGHDT and CDR2 is YNNKEL (reference sequence). There are 15 residues in the CDR3. The CDR3 sequence: CASSPLIPTDHGYTF. The DNA of the CDR3 is TGTGCCAGCAGCCCCCTAATCCCGACAGACCATGGCTACACCTTC.

The chain employs TRBV6-1 and TRBJ1-5; 7 bases match TRBD1. The CDR3 totals 16 residues. The ends lost 2 bases at V and 7 bases at J; junction bases unmatched: 11. The V gene's germline CDR1 is MNHNS and CDR2 SASEGT. CDR3 amino acids: CASSESFKGAGQPQHF. The CDR3 DNA is TGTGCCAGCAGTGAATCATTTAAGGGGGCTGGCCAGCCCCAGCATTTT.